This TCR beta chain was documented in a study of blood T cell repertoires in COVID-19. Allocation to cohorts depended on clinical history reported by the participants. Someone with COVID-19 had been met by exposed participants within 2 weeks before study entry. This clone was seen just once. Trimming stripped 2 bases from V and 1 base from J, with 8 bases between. Germline CDR1 is MNHEY and CDR2 is SMNVEV (reference sequence). This CDR3 region has 14 residues. Under the authors' procedure: Reference gene primer amplification yielded estimated nucleated cell counts. Using immunoSEQ multiplex PCR, the repertoire was profiled, and TCRdb retains in-frame clones only, with some absent. V, J and clone size reflect that table, while D and trimming were determined from the DNA. The repertoire holds fewer than 250,000 clones, with about four fifths as singletons.

The rearrangement uses TRBV27 and TRBJ2-5; no reliable D call. Sequences were obtained from PBMCs or T cells enriched from blood (not recorded which). This TCR was recovered from a woman aged 25 to 39 who had been exposed to COVID-19. The CDR3 nucleotides read TGTGCCAGCAGTTTACCCGACACCCAAGAGACCCAGTACTTC. It encodes CASSLPDTQETQYF.